Listed below are T cell receptor beta chains from one sample, sequenced in a study of Graves' ophthalmopathy and Graves' hyperthyroidism. TCRdb called the multiplex PCR reads again in MiXCR, with one record for every CDR3 protein. The sample contains 450,000 or so distinct CDR3 sequences, 13% to 15% of which appear only once. Sequenced input: blood. The receptor set was obtained from a woman aged 30 to 39 with Graves' ophthalmopathy. Both conserved end residues are part of each CDR3. The order of the fields is J gene, clone size, V gene, D gene, CDR3 protein, CDR3 DNA. A D gene is named only where the DNA matches it firmly. Only part of the rows carry a size: once, few, many, or a class if the clone is expanded.

j_call: TRBJ2-5; clone_size: few; v_call: TRBV7-9; d_call: .; cdr3_aa: CASSPELYQETQYF; cdr3_nt: TGTGCCAGCAGCCCTGAACTTTACCAAGAGACCCAGTACTTC
j_call: TRBJ1-5; clone_size: .; v_call: TRBV20-1; d_call: .; cdr3_aa: CSARLLDEGPQHF; cdr3_nt: TGCAGTGCTAGATTATTAGACGAGGGGCCCCAGCATTTT
j_call: TRBJ2-5; clone_size: many; v_call: TRBV7-2; d_call: TRBD1; cdr3_aa: CASSSTGIVGETQYF; cdr3_nt: TGTGCCAGCAGCTCGACAGGGATCGTAGGAGAGACCCAGTACTTC
j_call: TRBJ1-1; clone_size: many; v_call: TRBV7-8; d_call: .; cdr3_aa: CASSPALQGTEAFF; cdr3_nt: TGTGCCAGCAGCCCTGCCCTTCAGGGGACTGAAGCTTTCTTT
j_call: TRBJ1-2; clone_size: many; v_call: TRBV27; d_call: .; cdr3_aa: CASSPTRTDGYTF; cdr3_nt: TGTGCCAGCAGTCCCACCCGGACAGATGGCTACACCTTC
j_call: TRBJ2-2; clone_size: .; v_call: TRBV6-5; d_call: TRBD2; cdr3_aa: CASSYLGGGRAGELFF; cdr3_nt: TGTGCCAGCAGTTACCTGGGCGGGGGAAGGGCCGGGGAGCTGTTTTTT
j_call: TRBJ2-5; clone_size: .; v_call: TRBV6-1; d_call: .; cdr3_aa: CASTEAAAQRPQYF; cdr3_nt: TGTGCCAGCACCGAGGCGGCAGCACAACGGCCCCAGTACTTC
j_call: TRBJ2-7; clone_size: many; v_call: TRBV7-2; d_call: TRBD1; cdr3_aa: CASSFGTAGYYEQYF; cdr3_nt: TGTGCCAGCAGCTTCGGGACAGCTGGATACTACGAGCAGTACTTC
j_call: TRBJ2-7; clone_size: many; v_call: TRBV6-5; d_call: .; cdr3_aa: CASSYGPAPYEQYF; cdr3_nt: TGTGCCAGCAGTTATGGTCCCGCCCCCTACGAGCAGTACTTC
j_call: TRBJ1-2; clone_size: many; v_call: TRBV6-5; d_call: .; cdr3_aa: CASSYEDVDYGYTF; cdr3_nt: TGTGCCAGCAGTTACGAGGACGTGGACTATGGCTACACCTTC